This is a list of T cell receptor beta chains from one sample in a study of blood T cell repertoires in COVID-19. Clones were sequenced by immunoSEQ multiplex PCR, and TCRdb holds only the in-frame ones, with some missing. The sample holds about 100,000 clones, about 84% seen once. Sequences were obtained from peripheral blood. These receptors were collected from a human donor in a cohort sampled during active COVID-19. The CDR3 runs from the conserved cysteine through the conserved F or W. The D gene is left open where the match is weak. Some rows have no size entry. The others give once, few or many, or a class for an expanded clone.

TRBJ1-2 - - TRBV6-5 TGTGCCAGTCAACAGGGTAGGGGCTATGGCTACACCTTC CASQQGRGYGYTF
TRBJ1-5 - - TRBV9 TGTGCCAGCAGCTCCCGAGGTGGGCAGGGCCAGCCCCAGCATTTT CASSSRGGQGQPQHF
TRBJ1-3 - - TRBV7-2 TGTGCCAGCAGCCCGTATTTAGGAAACACCATATATTTT CASSPYLGNTIYF
TRBJ2-3 - - TRBV11-2 TGTGCCAGCAGCTCCCTTACAGATACGCAGTATTTT CASSSLTDTQYF
TRBJ1-2 - - TRBV6-2/TRBV6-3 TGTGCCAGCAGTTTAGCTTATAACTATGGCTACACCTTC CASSLAYNYGYTF
TRBJ1-5 - once TRBV11-2 TGTGCCAGCAGCCCGGGGGGGGGATCAAGCAATCAGCCCCAGCATTTT CASSPGGGSSNQPQHF
TRBJ2-3 - - TRBV24-1 TGTGCCACCAGTGATGCGGCCCTAGGCCCAGATACGCAGTATTTT CATSDAALGPDTQYF
TRBJ2-3 - - TRBV5-4 TGTGCCAGCAGCGCGAGTCGCGGAGGGGGCACAGATACGCAGTATTTT CASSASRGGGTDTQYF
TRBJ1-2 - - TRBV5-1 TGCGCCAGCAGCTTGTCCCCAGGGGCGAGAGATGGCTACACCTTC CASSLSPGARDGYTF
TRBJ1-3 TRBD1 - TRBV6-2/TRBV6-3 TGTGCCAGCAGTACAGGGACAGGGCCCGTCGGACATTTT CASSTGTGPVGHF
TRBJ1-3 - - TRBV18 TGTGCCAGCTCACTGAGCAGGGGCGGAAACACCATATATTTT CASSLSRGGNTIYF
TRBJ2-3 - - TRBV5-1 TGCGCCAGCAGCGGGCTTGGGAGAGGGCGCGTCAATACGCAGTATTTT CASSGLGRGRVNTQYF
TRBJ2-1 TRBD1 few TRBV12-3/TRBV12-4 TGTGCCAGCAGCCGGGACAGTGGCTTTGAGCAGTTCTTC CASSRDSGFEQFF